This TCR beta chain came from a study of blood T cells in healthy people across ages. A J-beta primer mix and a sample-barcoded 5' primer were used in a second PCR of roughly 7 to 12 cycles. TCRdb re-analysed the 5' RACE reads in MiXCR, keeping a single row per CDR3 protein. This sample has some 1.4 million distinct CDR3 sequences, with roughly 45% found just once. The germline CDR1 and CDR2 sequences are SGHAT and FQNNGV. V lost 4 bases and J lost 9, with 19 bases in between. The CDR3 loop spans 15 amino acids. The sequence was collected from a woman under 30 in good health. The chain carries TRBV11-2 and TRBJ2-1; possibly TRBD2 for D (6 bases). Sequenced: blood. The CDR3 DNA follows: TGTGCCAGCAGCTCCTTGGCGGGGCAAGGAAGTGAGCAGTTCTTC. Amino acid sequence: CASSSLAGQGSEQFF.